This T cell receptor beta chain was observed in a study of Graves' ophthalmopathy and Graves' hyperthyroidism. Eligible hyperthyroidism cases comprised new diagnoses of under 2 months' duration in individuals aged 18 to 65. Researchers turned away patients with other autoimmune diseases, uncontrolled infections, pregnancy or lactation. Orbital computed tomography and thyroid ultrasound, along with TRAb, serum thyroxine and clinical symptoms, underpinned diagnosis. RNA transcripts were the template, and TCR beta CDR3 regions were amplified from them. Second-round multiplex PCR came after first-round RT-PCR with HTBI primers. TCRdb itself ran the multiplex PCR reads through MiXCR, one entry per CDR3 protein. The data show about 620,000 distinct CDR3 sequences, approximately 22% seen once. There are many counts of this clonotype. This TCR came from a woman younger than 35 with stable Graves' hyperthyroidism. Some clones in this sample may be carry-over from other donors' samples. Sequenced material: peripheral blood.

CDR3 bases: TGTGCCAGCAGTTCCCCCCTAGGACAGGAGAAGAACACTGAAGCTTTCTTT. This sequence encodes CASSSPLGQEKNTEAFF. The chain combines TRBV27 with TRBJ1-1; the match to TRBD1 covers 7 bases. The CDR3 spans 17 residues. Trimming removed 4 bases from V and 1 base from J; junction bases left unmatched: 12. Germline CDR1 and CDR2: MNHEY and SMNVEV (reference sequence).